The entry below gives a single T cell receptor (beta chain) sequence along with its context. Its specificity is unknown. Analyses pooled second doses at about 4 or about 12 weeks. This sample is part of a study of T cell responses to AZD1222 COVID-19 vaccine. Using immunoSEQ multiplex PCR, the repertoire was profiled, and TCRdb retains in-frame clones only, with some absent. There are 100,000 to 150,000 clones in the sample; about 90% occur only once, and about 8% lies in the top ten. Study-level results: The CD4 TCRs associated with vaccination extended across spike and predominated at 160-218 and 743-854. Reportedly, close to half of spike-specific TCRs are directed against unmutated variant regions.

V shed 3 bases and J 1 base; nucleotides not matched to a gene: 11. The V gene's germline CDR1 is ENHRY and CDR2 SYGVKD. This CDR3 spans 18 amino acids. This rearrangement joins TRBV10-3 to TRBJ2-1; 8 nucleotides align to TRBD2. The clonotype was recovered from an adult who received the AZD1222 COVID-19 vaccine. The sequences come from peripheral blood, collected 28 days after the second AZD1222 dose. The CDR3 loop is CAISDVTSGGSSYNEQFF. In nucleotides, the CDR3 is TGTGCCATCAGTGATGTGACGAGCGGGGGTTCGTCCTACAATGAGCAGTTCTTC.